Following are 18 T cell receptor beta chains from one sample sequenced in a study of vaccination effects on CD4 cells after COVID-19. Antigen-specific CD4+ T cells were expanded (with viral peptide pools) by the ViraFEST assay ahead of sequencing. Culture proceeded for 9 to 11 days, and CD4+ T cells were then isolated. Previously uninfected by SARS-CoV-2, the vaccine recipients also showed negative nucleocapsid antibodies. The protocol was immunoSEQ multiplex PCR, while the TCRdb copy is restricted to in-frame clones and leaves out a portion. The sample yields 68,000 or so clones, about four fifths seen once. Their antigen targets remain unknown. This material consisted of CD4+ T cells from PBMCs cultured with SARS-CoV-2 spike peptides, taken before COVID-19 vaccination. The receptors come from a human donor who received a COVID-19 vaccine.

The rearrangement joins TRBV24-1 to TRBJ2-2, with a possible D match to TRBD1 (5 bases). The CDR3 covers 14 residues. The V end lost 7 bases, the J end lost 6 bases, and 14 bases lay between the germline ends. Germline lookup yields CDR1 KGHDR and CDR2 SFDVKD. The CDR3 DNA is TGTGCCACCAGGGGCCCAGGGTGGGCCGGGGAGCTGTTTTTT. This translates into CATRGPGWAGELFF.

This clone appeared a single time. The CDR3 DNA reads TGTGCCAGCAACAGGGCAGGGAGCTCTCAGCCCCAGCATTTT. It translates to CASNRAGSSQPQHF. V and J are TRBV2 and TRBJ1-5; D is perhaps TRBD1 (6 bases). The CDR3 covers 14 residues. Germline CDR1 and CDR2: SNHLY and FYNNEI. The ends were cut back, 7 bases at V and 6 bases at J, with 16 bases in the middle.

This rearrangement joins TRBV6-5 to TRBJ1-1, with D unclear. The germline V gene has CDR1 MNHEY and CDR2 SVGAGI. V lost 6 bases, J lost 2 bases, and 7 bases lay in between. The length of the CDR3 is 12 residues. CDR3 nucleotides: TGTGCCAGCAGGAAGGGAAACACTGAAGCTTTCTTT. It codes for CASRKGNTEAFF.

The chain employs TRBV4-2 and TRBJ2-3, with a possible D match to TRBD2 (6 bases). Germline V gene data show CDR1 as LGHNA and CDR2 as YNFKEQ. CDR3 length: 15 amino acids. Deletions cut 1 base from V and 2 bases from J, with 10 bases between. The CDR3 DNA follows: TGTGCCAGCAGCCAAGGGGACTCGTCCACAGATACGCAGTATTTT. Translating it yields CASSQGDSSTDTQYF.

The CDR3 here is CASSPRWDSNQPQHF. CDR3 nucleotide sequence: TGTGCCAGCAGCCCCAGGTGGGATAGCAATCAGCCCCAGCATTTT. This chain connects TRBV7-8 to TRBJ1-5; D not certain. This CDR3 has 15 residues. Trimming stripped 5 bases from V and 0 bases from J, with 11 bases between. Per germline, CDR1 SGHVS and CDR2 FQNEAQ.

The chain combines TRBV2 with TRBJ2-1, with 11 bases aligning to TRBD1. The V segment lost 2 bases and the J segment 6 bases; nucleotides outside the gene matches: 6. Germline assignment: CDR1 SNHLY and CDR2 FYNNEI. The CDR3 extends over 16 amino acids. Written as DNA, the CDR3 is TGTGCCAGCAGTGAATTAAGGACAGGGGGCCGCAATGAGCAGTTCTTC. Translation gives CASSELRTGGRNEQFF.

V is TRBV24-1 and J is TRBJ1-2, with 7 bases identical to TRBD1. Germline assignment: CDR1 KGHDR and CDR2 SFDVKD. There are 14 residues in the CDR3. Trimming cost V 2 bases and J 4 bases; bases outside gene matches: 3. The CDR3 reads CATSDSGQRYGYTF. DNA of the CDR3: TGTGCCACCAGTGATTCGGGACAGCGCTATGGCTACACCTTC.

This clone has a single count. V is TRBV6-1 and J is TRBJ1-5, with D unclear. V lost 6 bases and J 1 base, leaving 4 bases between the germline ends. Germline V gene data show CDR1 as MNHNS and CDR2 as SASEGT. This CDR3 is built from 12 residues. CDR3 bases: TGTGCCAGCAGGGACAGCAATCAGCCCCAGCATTTT. Residues: CASRDSNQPQHF.

As DNA, the CDR3 is TGTGCCAGCAGCAACCGGGACAGGGGGCCCGATTCACCCCTCCACTTT. The encoded protein is CASSNRDRGPDSPLHF. The chain recombines TRBV11-2 with TRBJ1-6; 12 positions agree with TRBD1. Germline V gene data show CDR1 as SGHAT and CDR2 as FQNNGV. The CDR3 has 16 amino acids. The junction had 7 bases not matched to a gene; V was cut back by 5 bases and J by 8 bases.

This clone was seen a single time. CDR3 sequence: CASSLVGYGYTF. For the CDR3, the DNA is TGTGCCAGCAGCTTAGTAGGGTATGGCTACACCTTC. The genes are TRBV7-8 and TRBJ1-2; no firm D call. This CDR3 has 12 amino acids. CDR1 SGHVS and CDR2 FQNEAQ come from the germline V gene. Trimming left V 1 base short and J 5 bases short, with 5 bases between.

This clone was seen only a few times. This rearrangement joins TRBV4-1 to TRBJ2-2; 9 positions agree with TRBD2. Trimming cost V 1 base and J 4 bases; bases outside gene matches: 4. Germline V gives CDR1 MGHRA, CDR2 YSYEKL. The CDR3 is 16 amino acids. The CDR3 loop reads CASSQGQGLATGELFF. For the CDR3, the DNA is TGCGCCAGCAGCCAAGGTCAGGGACTAGCCACCGGGGAGCTGTTTTTT.

V is TRBV21-1 and J is TRBJ2-2; the D segment call TRBD1 is taken from the table without a DNA check. TRBV21-1 is annotated as a pseudogene. The CDR3 is 17 residues long. CDR3 residues: CASSNGQGAFNTGELFF. CDR3 sequence (DNA): TGTGCCAGCAGCAATGGACAGGGGGCCTTCAACACCGGGGAGCTGTTTTTT.

The rearrangement links TRBV5-8 to TRBJ1-6, with 9 bases identical to TRBD1. The CDR3 consists of 14 residues. Germline values: CDR1 SGHTS, CDR2 YDEGEE. V shed 5 bases and J 9 bases; nucleotides not matched to a gene: 6. The CDR3 loop is CASSYDRGVSPLHF. The CDR3 bases are TGTGCCAGCAGTTACGACAGGGGGGTTTCACCCCTCCACTTT.

The chain combines TRBV7-2 with TRBJ2-1, with 8 bases lining up with TRBD2. This CDR3 contains 15 residues. With V trimmed by 1 base and J by 4 bases, 3 bases remained unmatched. From germline, CDR1 is SGHTA and CDR2 FQGNSA. The CDR3 DNA reads TGTGCCAGCAGCTTAGAGCGGGGGATATACAATGAGCAGTTCTTC. Translating it yields CASSLERGIYNEQFF.

This clone was seen only once. The chain has TRBV2 and TRBJ1-1, with 8 nucleotides matching TRBD1. The CDR3 has 11 amino acids. V shed 6 bases, J shed 11 bases, and the junction held 5 bases outside the gene matches. Germline assignment: CDR1 SNHLY and CDR2 FYNNEI. In DNA form, the CDR3 reads TGTGCCAGCAGGGGGACAGGCCAGGCTTTCTTT. As protein: CASRGTGQAFF.

The rearrangement joins TRBV6-5 to TRBJ1-4; D unresolved. Germline CDR1 reads MNHEY; CDR2 reads SVGAGI. V dropped 7 bases and J dropped 3 bases, with 12 bases sitting between them. The CDR3 is made up of 14 amino acids. CDR3 sequence (DNA): TGTGCCAGCAATTATACAGTCTCTAATGAAAAACTGTTTTTT. The encoded protein is CASNYTVSNEKLFF.

This chain connects TRBV7-2 to TRBJ1-2, with 12 bases fitting TRBD1. Trimming cost V 4 bases and J 4 bases; bases outside gene matches: 7. In germline, CDR1 is SGHTA, CDR2 FQGNSA. The CDR3 sequence is 16 residues long. CDR3 in DNA: TGTGCCAGCAGCTCCGGGACAGGGGGCGCTGGCTATGGCTACACCTTC. It translates to CASSSGTGGAGYGYTF.

The chain has TRBV7-6 and TRBJ2-2; D unresolved. The V end was cut by 5 bases, the J end by 1 base, with 20 bases between. CDR1 and CDR2 (germline): SGHVS, FNYEAQ. This CDR3 has 18 residues. Here the CDR3 reads CASSHPAGAKVNTGELFF. CDR3 nucleotides: TGTGCCAGCAGCCATCCCGCCGGCGCCAAGGTGAACACCGGGGAGCTGTTTTTT.